This passage covers 9 T cell receptor beta chains from one sample sequenced in a study of T cells in localized non-small cell lung cancer. TCRdb keeps only in-frame clones here, not all; method: immunoSEQ multiplex PCR. The sample records some 7,000 clones, about 21% being singletons. The material sequenced was lung tumor tissue, taken before any cancer treatment. Receptors originate from a man aged 40 to 70 with stage III squamous cell lung carcinoma.

This clone has only a few counts. The chain has TRBV6-8 and TRBJ2-7; 8 bases line up with TRBD2. This CDR3 has 13 amino acids. The germline gives CDR1 MNHGY, CDR2 SAAAGT. Trimming at V came to 5 bases and at J to 2 bases, leaving 2 bases not matched to a gene. The CDR3 DNA is TGTGCCAGCAGTCTAGCGGGCACCTACGAGCAGTACTTC. Translated: CASSLAGTYEQYF.

This rearrangement joins TRBV19 to TRBJ2-4, with D perhaps TRBD2 (6 bases). Trimming took 1 base from V and 0 from J, leaving 13 bases between them. Germline V CDR1 and CDR2: LNHDA, SQIVND (reference sequence). The CDR3 length is 17 residues. CDR3 sequence: CASSIGRLELAKNIQYF. The CDR3 coding sequence is TGTGCCAGTAGTATAGGCCGACTAGAACTAGCCAAAAACATTCAGTACTTC.

This clone is termed medium-sized. V usage is TRBV7-2 and J usage is TRBJ2-7, with D possibly matching TRBD1 (5 bases). Germline V CDR1 and CDR2: SGHTA, FQGNSA. The germline V and J ends were trimmed by 6 bases and 4 bases, with 13 bases remaining between them. The CDR3 runs 13 residues. The CDR3 DNA follows: TGTGCCAGCAGTTCGCACAGGTCTTACGAGCAGTACTTC. Residues: CASSSHRSYEQYF.

This clone has only a few counts. The chain links TRBV11-3 to TRBJ1-1; no definite D call. CDR1 and CDR2 (germline): SGHNT, YENEEA. The V end lost 4 bases, the J end lost 1 base, and 10 bases lay between the germline ends. The CDR3 covers 14 residues. The CDR3 sequence is CASSSLAGNTEAFF. For the CDR3, the DNA is TGTGCCAGCAGCTCTCTGGCGGGGAACACTGAAGCTTTCTTT. Together with reference TRBV11-3 and TRBJ1-1, the CDR3 gives the full variable domain: EAGVVQSPRYKIIEKKQPVAFWCNPISGHNTLYWYLQNLGQGPELLIRYENEEAVDDSQLPKDRFSAERLKGVDSTLKIQPAELGDSAVYLCASSSLAGNTEAFFGQGTRLTVV.

This chain links TRBV28 with TRBJ1-2; D is unresolved. This CDR3 contains 12 residues. Germline assignment: CDR1 MDHEN and CDR2 SYDVKM. The germline V and J ends were trimmed by 4 bases and 8 bases, with 11 bases remaining between them. In DNA, the CDR3 is TGTGCCAGCAGTTATATTGGGCTGGGCTACACCTTC. This translates into CASSYIGLGYTF.

The sample holds a few counts of this clone. V and J are TRBV9 and TRBJ1-4; D uncertain. Trimming took off 0 bases at V and 8 bases at J, with 11 bases between the two ends. Germline V gene sequence: CDR1 SGDLS, CDR2 YYNGEE. The CDR3 is made up of 14 amino acids. The CDR3 region is CASSVAVGAEKLFF. CDR3 DNA sequence: TGTGCCAGCAGCGTAGCCGTAGGTGCGGAAAAACTGTTTTTT.

This clone was picked up a small number of times. The chain couples TRBV6-8 to TRBJ1-2; possibly TRBD1 for D (5 bases). Germline V lookup: CDR1 MNHGY, CDR2 SAAAGT. Trimming left V 2 bases short and J 7 bases short, with 23 bases between. The CDR3 totals 17 residues. The CDR3 reads CASSYATEARNTAGYTF. Written as DNA, the CDR3 is TGTGCCAGCAGTTACGCGACAGAGGCCCGAAATACTGCTGGCTACACCTTC.

The rearrangement links TRBV5-1 to TRBJ1-4, with D unresolved. The ends were cut back, 1 base at V and 0 bases at J, with 7 bases in the middle. This CDR3 is 15 amino acids long. Germline values: CDR1 SGHRS, CDR2 YFSETQ. CDR3 amino acids: CASSLNIATNEKLFF. CDR3 in DNA: TGCGCCAGCAGCTTGAACATTGCAACTAATGAAAAACTGTTTTTT.

This clone was observed a few times. The chain employs TRBV6-8 and TRBJ2-1, with D possibly matching TRBD1 (7 bases). Trimming left V 1 base short and J 5 bases short, with 24 bases between. From germline, CDR1 is MNHGY and CDR2 SAAAGT. The CDR3 consists of 19 residues. DNA for the CDR3: TGTGCCAGCAGTTACTACGGCCAACAGGGGCTGAGGGAGGACAATGAGCAGTTCTTC. This translates into CASSYYGQQGLREDNEQFF.